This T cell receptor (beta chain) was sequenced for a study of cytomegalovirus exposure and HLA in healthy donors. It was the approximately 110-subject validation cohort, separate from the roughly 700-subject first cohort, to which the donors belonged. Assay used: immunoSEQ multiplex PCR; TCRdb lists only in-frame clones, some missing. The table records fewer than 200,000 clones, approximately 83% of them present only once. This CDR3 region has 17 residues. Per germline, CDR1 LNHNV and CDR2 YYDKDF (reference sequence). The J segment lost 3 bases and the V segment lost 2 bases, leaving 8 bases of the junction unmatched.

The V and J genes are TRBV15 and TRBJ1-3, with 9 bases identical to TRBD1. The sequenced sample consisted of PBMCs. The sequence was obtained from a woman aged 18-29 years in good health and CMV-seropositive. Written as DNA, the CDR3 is TGTGCCACCAGCAGAAGGACAGGGGAACTAGGTGGAAACACCATATATTTT. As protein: CATSRRTGELGGNTIYF.